The sequence of this T cell receptor (beta chain) was determined in a study of PD-1 blockade in classical Hodgkin lymphoma. V gave up 4 bases and J gave up 1 base, with 13 bases separating them. The CDR3 extends over 15 amino acids. CDR1 LNHDA and CDR2 SQIVND come from the germline V gene (reference sequence). All patients relapsed after autologous stem cell transplantation, and brentuximab vedotin exposure varied. Here immunoSEQ multiplex PCR was the method, and the copy in TCRdb shows in-frame clones only, minus some. This sample has tens of thousands of clones, with less than 85% found just once. The rearrangement joins TRBV19 to TRBJ1-2, with a tentative D call TRBD1 (6 bases). Here the sequenced sample was peripheral blood mononuclear cells (PBMCs), taken before the second cycle of nivolumab. The source of this sequence is a human donor with classical Hodgkin lymphoma. The CDR3 sequence: CASSRNPQGNYGYTF. CDR3 nucleotide sequence: TGTGCCAGTAGTAGAAACCCACAGGGTAACTATGGCTACACCTTC.